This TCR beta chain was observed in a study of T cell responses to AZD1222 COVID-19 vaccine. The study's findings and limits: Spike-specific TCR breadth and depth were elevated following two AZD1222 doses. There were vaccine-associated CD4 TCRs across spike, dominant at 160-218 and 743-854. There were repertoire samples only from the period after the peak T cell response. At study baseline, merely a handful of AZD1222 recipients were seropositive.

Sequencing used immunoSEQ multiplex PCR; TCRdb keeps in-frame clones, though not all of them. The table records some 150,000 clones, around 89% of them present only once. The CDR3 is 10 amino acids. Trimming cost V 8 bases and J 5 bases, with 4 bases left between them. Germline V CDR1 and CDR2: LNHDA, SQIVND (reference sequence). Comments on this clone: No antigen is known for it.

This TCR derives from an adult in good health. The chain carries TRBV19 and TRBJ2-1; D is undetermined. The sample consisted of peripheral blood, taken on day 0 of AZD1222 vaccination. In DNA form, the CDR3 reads TGTGCCAGTGGGCACAATGAGCAGTTCTTC. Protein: CASGHNEQFF.